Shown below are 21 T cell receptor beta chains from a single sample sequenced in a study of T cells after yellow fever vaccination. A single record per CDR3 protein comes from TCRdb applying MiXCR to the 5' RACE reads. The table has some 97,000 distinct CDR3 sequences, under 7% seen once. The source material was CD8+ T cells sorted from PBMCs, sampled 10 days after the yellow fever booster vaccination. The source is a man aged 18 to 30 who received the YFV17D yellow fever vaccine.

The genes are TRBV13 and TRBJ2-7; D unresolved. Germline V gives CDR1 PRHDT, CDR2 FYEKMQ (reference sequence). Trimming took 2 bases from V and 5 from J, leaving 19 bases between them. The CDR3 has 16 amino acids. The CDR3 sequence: CASSLLGRSRGHEQYF. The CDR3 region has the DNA TGTGCCAGCAGCTTATTAGGGCGGTCCAGAGGACACGAGCAGTACTTC.

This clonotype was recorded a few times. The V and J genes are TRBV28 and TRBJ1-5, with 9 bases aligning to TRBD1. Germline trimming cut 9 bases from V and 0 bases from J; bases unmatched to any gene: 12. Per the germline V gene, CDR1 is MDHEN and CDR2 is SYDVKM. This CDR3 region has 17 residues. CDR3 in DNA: TGTGCCAGTTACCGGGACAGGGTCGTCGATAGCAATCAGCCCCAGCATTTT. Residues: CASYRDRVVDSNQPQHF.

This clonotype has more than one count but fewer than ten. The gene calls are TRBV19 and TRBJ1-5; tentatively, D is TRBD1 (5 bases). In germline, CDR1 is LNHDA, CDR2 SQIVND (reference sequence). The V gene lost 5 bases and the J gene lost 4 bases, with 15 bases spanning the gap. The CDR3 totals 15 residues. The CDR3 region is CASSRGGVGNQPQHF. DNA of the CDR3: TGTGCCAGTAGTCGGGGAGGGGTGGGGAATCAGCCCCAGCATTTT.

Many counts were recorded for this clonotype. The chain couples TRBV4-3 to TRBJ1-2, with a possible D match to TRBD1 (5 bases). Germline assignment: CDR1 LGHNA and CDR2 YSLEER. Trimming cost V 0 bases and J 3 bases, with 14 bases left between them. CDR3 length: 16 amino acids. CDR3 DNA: TGCGCCAGCAGCCAAGATTTGGGGGATGGTGACTATGGCTACACCTTC. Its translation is CASSQDLGDGDYGYTF.

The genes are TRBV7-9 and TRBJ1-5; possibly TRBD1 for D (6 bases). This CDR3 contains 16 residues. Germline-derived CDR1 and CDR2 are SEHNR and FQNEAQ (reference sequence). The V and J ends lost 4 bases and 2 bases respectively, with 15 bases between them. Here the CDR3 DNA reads TGTGCCAGCAGCTCATCAGGGGCGAGGGGCAATCAGCCCCAGCATTTT. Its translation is CASSSSGARGNQPQHF.

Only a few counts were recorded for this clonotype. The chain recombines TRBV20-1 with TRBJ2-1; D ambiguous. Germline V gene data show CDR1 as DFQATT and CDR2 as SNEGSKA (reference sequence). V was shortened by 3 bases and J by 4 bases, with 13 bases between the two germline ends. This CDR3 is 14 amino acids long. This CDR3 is CSASPLDSYNEQFF. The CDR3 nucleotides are TGCAGTGCTAGCCCACTCGACTCTTACAATGAGCAGTTCTTC.

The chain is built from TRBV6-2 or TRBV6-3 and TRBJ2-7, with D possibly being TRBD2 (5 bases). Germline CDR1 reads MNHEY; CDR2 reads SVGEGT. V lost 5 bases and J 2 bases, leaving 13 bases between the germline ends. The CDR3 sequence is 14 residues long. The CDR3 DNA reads TGTGCCAGCAGTCAGACCGGGATAGCCTACGAGCAGTACGTC. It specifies CASSQTGIAYEQYV.

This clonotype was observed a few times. For the CDR3, the DNA is TGTGCCAGCAGTTTACGACGCGGAATGAACACTGAAGCTTTCTTT. Translated: CASSLRRGMNTEAFF. The chain recombines TRBV12-3 or TRBV12-4 with TRBJ1-1; D unclear. CDR3 size: 15 residues. The germline V and J ends were trimmed by 2 bases and 0 bases, with 10 bases remaining between them.

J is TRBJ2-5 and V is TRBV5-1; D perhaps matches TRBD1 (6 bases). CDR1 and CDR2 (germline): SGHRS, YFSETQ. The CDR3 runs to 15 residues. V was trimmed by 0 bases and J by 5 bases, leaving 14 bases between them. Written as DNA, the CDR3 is TGCGCCAGCAGCTTGGGGGGCAGGGGTGTGGAGACCCAGTACTTC. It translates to CASSLGGRGVETQYF.

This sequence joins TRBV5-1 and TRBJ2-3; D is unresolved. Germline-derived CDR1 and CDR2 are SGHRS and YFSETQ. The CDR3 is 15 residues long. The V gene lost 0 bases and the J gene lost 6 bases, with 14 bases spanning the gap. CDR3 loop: CASSLETGDRDTQYF. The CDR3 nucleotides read TGCGCCAGCAGCTTGGAAACCGGAGATCGTGATACGCAGTATTTT.

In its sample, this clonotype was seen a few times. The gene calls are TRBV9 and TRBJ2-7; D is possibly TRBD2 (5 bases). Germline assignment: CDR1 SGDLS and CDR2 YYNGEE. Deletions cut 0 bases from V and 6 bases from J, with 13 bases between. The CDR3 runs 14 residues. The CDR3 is CASSVGELGIEQYF. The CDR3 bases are TGTGCCAGCAGCGTAGGTGAACTAGGTATCGAGCAGTACTTC.

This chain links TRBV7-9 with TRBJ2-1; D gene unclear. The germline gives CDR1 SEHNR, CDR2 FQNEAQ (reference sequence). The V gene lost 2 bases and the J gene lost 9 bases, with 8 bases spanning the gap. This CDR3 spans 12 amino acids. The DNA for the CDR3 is TGTGCCAGCAGCTTAATCACGGCTGAGCAGTTCTTC. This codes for CASSLITAEQFF.

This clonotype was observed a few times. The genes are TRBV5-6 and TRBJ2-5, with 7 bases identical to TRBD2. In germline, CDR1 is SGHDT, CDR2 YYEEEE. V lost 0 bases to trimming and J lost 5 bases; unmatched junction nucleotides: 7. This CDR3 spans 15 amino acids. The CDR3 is CASSLERGGGETQYF. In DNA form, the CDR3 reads TGTGCCAGCAGCTTGGAGCGCGGGGGTGGGGAGACCCAGTACTTC.

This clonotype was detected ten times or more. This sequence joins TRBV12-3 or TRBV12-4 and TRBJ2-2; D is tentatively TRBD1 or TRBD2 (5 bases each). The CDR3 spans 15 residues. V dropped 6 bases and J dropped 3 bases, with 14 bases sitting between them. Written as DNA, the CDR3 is TGTGCCAGCAGCCCACGGGACGGCTACACCGGGGAGCTGTTTTTT. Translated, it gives CASSPRDGYTGELFF.

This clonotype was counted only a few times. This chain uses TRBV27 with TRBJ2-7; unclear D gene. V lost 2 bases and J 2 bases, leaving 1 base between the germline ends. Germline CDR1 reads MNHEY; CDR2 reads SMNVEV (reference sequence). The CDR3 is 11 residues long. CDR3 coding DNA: TGTGCCAGCAGTTTACCCTACGAGCAGTACGTC. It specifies CASSLPYEQYV.

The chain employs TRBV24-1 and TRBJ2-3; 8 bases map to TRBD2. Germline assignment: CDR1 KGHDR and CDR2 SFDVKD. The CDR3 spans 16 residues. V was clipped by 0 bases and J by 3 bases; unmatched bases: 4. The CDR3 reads CATSDLRRGVTDTQYF. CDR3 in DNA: TGTGCCACCAGTGATTTGCGGCGGGGGGTTACAGATACGCAGTATTTT.

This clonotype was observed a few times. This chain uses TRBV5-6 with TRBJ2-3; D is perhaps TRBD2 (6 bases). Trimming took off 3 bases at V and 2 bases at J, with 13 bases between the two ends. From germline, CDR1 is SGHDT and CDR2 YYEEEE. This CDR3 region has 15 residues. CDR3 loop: CASSWSAGYTDTQYF. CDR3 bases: TGTGCCAGCAGCTGGAGCGCGGGGTACACAGATACGCAGTATTTT.

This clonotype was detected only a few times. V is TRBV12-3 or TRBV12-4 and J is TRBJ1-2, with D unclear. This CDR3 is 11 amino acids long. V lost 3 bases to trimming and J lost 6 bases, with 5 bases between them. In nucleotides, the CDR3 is TGTGCCAGCAGTTTTACACATGGCTACACCTTC. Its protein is CASSFTHGYTF.

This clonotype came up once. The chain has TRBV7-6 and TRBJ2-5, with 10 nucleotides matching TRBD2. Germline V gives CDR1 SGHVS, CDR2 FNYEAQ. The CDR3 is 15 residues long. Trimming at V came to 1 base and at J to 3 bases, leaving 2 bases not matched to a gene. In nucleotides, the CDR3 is TGTGCCAGCAGCTTAGTGCTAGCGGGGGAAGAGACCCAGTACTTC. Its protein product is CASSLVLAGEETQYF.

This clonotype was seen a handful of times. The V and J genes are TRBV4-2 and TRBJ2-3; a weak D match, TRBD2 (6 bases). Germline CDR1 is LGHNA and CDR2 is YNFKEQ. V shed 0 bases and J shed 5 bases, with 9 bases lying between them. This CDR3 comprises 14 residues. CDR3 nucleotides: TGTGCCAGCAGCCAAGAACTAGCAGGAGATACGCAGTATTTT. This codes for CASSQELAGDTQYF.

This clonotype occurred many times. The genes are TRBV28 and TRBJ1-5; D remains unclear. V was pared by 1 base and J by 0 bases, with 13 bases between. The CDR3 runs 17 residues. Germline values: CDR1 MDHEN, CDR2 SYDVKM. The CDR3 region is CASSLFGQDLSNQPQHF. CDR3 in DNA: TGTGCCAGCAGTTTATTCGGCCAGGACCTTAGCAATCAGCCCCAGCATTTT.